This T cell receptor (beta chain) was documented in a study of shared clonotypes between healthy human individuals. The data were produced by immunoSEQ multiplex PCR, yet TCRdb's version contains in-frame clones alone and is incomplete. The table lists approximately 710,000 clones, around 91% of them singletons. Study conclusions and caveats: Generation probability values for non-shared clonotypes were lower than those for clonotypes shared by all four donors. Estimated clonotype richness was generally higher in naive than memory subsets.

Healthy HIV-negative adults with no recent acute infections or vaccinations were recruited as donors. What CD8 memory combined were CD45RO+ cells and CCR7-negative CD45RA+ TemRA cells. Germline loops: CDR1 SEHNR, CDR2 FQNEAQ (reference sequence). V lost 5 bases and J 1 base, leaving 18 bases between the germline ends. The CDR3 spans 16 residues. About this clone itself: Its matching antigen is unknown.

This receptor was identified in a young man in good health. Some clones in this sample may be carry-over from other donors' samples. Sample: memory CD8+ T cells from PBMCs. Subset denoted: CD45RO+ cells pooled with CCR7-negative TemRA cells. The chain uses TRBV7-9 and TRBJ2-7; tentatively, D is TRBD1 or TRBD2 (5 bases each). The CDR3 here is CASSPPGAGRSYEQYF. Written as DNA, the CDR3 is TGTGCCAGCAGCCCACCCGGGGCAGGGAGATCCTACGAGCAGTACTTC.